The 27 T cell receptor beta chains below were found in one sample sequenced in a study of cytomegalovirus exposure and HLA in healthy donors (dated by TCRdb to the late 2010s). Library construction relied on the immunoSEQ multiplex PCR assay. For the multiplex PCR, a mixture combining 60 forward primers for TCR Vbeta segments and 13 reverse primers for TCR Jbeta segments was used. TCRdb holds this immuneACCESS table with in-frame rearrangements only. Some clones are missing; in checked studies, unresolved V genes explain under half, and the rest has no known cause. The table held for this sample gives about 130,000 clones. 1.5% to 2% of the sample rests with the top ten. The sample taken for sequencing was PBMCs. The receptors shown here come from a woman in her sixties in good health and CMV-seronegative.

CDR3 residues: CASSVDSSGPLGYNSPLHF. The CDR3 DNA is TGTGCCAGCAGCGTAGATTCTTCAGGGCCTCTCGGCTATAATTCACCCCTCCACTTT. The rearrangement links TRBV9 to TRBJ1-6; tentative D call: TRBD1 (5 bases). V lost 0 bases to trimming and J lost 3 bases, with 19 bases between them. This CDR3 is 19 amino acids long. Germline V gene sequence: CDR1 SGDLS, CDR2 YYNGEE. The full variable domain, its missing parts supplied by reference TRBV9 and TRBJ1-6, is DSGVTQTPKHLITATGQRVTLRCSPRSGDLSVYWYQQSLDQGLQFLIQYYNGEERAKGNILERFSAQQFPDLHSELNLSSLELGDSALYFCASSVDSSGPLGYNSPLHFGNGTRLTVT.

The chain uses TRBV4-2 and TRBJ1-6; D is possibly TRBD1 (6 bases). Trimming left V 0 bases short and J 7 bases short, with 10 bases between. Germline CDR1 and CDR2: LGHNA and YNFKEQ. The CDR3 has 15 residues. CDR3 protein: CASSQEGQGNSPLHF. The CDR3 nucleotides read TGTGCCAGCAGCCAAGAAGGGCAGGGGAATTCACCCCTCCACTTT.

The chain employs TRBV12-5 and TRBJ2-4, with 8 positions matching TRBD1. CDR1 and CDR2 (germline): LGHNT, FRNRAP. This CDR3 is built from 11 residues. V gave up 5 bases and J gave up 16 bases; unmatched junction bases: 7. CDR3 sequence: CASGPGQGLYF. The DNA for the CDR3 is TGTGCTAGTGGTCCCGGACAGGGCCTTTACTTC. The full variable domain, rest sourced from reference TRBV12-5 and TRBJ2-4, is DARVTQTPRHKVTEMGQEVTMRCQPILGHNTVFWYRQTMMQGLELLAYFRNRAPLDDSGMPKDRFSAEMPDATLATLKIQPSEPRDSAVYFCASGPGQGLYFGAGTRLSVL.

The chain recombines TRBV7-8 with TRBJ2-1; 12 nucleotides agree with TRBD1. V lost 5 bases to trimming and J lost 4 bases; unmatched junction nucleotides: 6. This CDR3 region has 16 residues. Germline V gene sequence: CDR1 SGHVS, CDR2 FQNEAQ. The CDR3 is CASSPRDRGPYNEQFF. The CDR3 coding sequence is TGTGCCAGCAGCCCGCGGGACAGGGGGCCATACAATGAGCAGTTCTTC. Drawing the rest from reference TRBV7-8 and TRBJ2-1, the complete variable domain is GAGVSQSPRYKVAKRGQDVALRCDPISGHVSLFWYQQALGQGPEFLTYFQNEAQLDKSGLPSDRFFAERPEGSVSTLKIQRTQQEDSAVYLCASSPRDRGPYNEQFFGPGTRLTVL.

CDR3 DNA: TGTGCCAGCAGTTTATTTCCGGGGACTAGCGGCTCCTACGAGCAGTACTTC. This gives the protein CASSLFPGTSGSYEQYF. The rearrangement joins TRBV28 to TRBJ2-7; 11 bases line up with TRBD2. Unmatched junction bases numbered 5, after V lost 1 base and J lost 0 bases. The CDR3 runs 17 residues. The germline V gene encodes CDR1 MDHEN and CDR2 SYDVKM.

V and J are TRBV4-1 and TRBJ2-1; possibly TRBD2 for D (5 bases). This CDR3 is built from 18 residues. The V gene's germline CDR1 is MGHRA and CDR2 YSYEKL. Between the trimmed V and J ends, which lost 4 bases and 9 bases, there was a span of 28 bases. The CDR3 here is CASSPAGVSTPLFFEQFF. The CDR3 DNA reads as TGCGCCAGCAGCCCCGCGGGCGTCAGTACCCCACTGTTTTTTGAGCAGTTCTTC.

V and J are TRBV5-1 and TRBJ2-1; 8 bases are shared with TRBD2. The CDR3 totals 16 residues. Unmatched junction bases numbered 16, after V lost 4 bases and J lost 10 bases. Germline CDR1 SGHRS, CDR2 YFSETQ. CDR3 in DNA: TGCGCCAGCAGCCCCCGGGGTAGCGGGAAAGACGGCGAGCAGTTCTTC. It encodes CASSPRGSGKDGEQFF.

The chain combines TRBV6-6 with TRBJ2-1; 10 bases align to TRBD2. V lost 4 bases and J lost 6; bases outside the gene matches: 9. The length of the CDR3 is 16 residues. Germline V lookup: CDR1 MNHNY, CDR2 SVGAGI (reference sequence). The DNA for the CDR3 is TGTGCCAGCAGTTCCGTACAGTCTAGCGGGAGCAATGAGCAGTTCTTC. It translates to CASSSVQSSGSNEQFF.

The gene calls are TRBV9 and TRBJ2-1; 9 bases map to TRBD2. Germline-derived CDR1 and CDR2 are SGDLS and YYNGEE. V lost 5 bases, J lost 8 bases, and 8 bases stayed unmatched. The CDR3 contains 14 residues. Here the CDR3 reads CASSRSSGKDEQFF. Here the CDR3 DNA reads TGTGCCAGCAGTCGCTCTAGCGGGAAGGATGAGCAGTTCTTC.

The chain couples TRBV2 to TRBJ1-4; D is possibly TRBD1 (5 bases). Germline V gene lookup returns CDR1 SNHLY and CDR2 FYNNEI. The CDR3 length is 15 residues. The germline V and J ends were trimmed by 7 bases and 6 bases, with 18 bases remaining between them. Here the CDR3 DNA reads TGTGCCAGCAAACCGGCGGGACTTCTTTATGAAAAACTGTTTTTT. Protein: CASKPAGLLYEKLFF.

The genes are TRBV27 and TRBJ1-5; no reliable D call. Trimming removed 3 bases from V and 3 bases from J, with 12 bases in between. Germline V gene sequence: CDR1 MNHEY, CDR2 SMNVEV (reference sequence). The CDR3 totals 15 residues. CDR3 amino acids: CASSFRPAANQPQHF. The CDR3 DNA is TGTGCCAGCAGTTTCAGGCCCGCCGCCAATCAGCCCCAGCATTTT.

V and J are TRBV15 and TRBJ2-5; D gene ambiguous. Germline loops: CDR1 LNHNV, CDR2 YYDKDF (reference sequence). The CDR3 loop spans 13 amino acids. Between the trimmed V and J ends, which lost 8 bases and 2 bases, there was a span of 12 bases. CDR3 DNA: TGTGCCACCGGTCGGAGAAATCAAGAGACCCAGTACTTC. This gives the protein CATGRRNQETQYF.

CDR3 region: CASRRLSNTEAFF. The CDR3 DNA follows: TGTGCCAGCAGAAGACTCTCGAACACTGAAGCTTTCTTT. The chain combines TRBV2 with TRBJ1-1; D unclear. The ends were cut back, 6 bases at V and 1 base at J, with 9 bases in the middle. Germline loops: CDR1 SNHLY, CDR2 FYNNEI. The CDR3 spans 13 residues.

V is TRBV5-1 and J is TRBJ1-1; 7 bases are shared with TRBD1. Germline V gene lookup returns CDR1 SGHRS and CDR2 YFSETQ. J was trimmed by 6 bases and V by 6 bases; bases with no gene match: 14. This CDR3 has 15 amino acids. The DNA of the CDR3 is TGCGCCAGCACCGTATGGACCGACAGGGTCTCTGAAGCTTTCTTT. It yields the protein CASTVWTDRVSEAFF.

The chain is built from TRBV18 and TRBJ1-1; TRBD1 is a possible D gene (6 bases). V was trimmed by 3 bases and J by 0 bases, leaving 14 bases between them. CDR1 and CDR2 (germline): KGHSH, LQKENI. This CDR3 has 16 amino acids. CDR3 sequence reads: CASSPPGQIMNTEAFF. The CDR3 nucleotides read TGTGCCAGCTCACCCCCGGGACAAATTATGAACACTGAAGCTTTCTTT.

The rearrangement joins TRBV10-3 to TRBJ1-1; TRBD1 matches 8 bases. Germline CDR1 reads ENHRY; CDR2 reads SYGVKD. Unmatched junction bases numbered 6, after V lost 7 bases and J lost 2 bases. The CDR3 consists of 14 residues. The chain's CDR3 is CAINLGQGNTEAFF. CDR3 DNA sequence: TGTGCCATCAATCTAGGACAGGGAAACACTGAAGCTTTCTTT.

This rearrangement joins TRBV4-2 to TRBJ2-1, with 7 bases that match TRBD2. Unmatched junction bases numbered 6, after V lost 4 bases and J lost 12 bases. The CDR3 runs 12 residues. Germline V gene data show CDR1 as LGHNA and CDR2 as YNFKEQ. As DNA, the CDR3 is TGTGCCAGCAGCCCTGGAGGGGAGGGGCAGTTCTTC. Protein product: CASSPGGEGQFF.

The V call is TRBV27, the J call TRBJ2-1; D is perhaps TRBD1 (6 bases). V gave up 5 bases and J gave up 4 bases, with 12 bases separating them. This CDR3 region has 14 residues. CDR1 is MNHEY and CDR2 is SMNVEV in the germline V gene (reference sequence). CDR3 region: CASSNRDTYNEQFF. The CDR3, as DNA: TGTGCCAGCAGTAACCGGGACACTTACAATGAGCAGTTCTTC.

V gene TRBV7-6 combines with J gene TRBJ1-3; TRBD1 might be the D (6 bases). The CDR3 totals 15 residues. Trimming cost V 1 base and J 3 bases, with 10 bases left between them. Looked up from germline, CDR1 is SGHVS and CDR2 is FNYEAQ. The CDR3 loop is CASSLGGTFGNTIYF. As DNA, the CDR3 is TGTGCCAGCAGCTTAGGGGGGACATTTGGAAACACCATATATTTT.

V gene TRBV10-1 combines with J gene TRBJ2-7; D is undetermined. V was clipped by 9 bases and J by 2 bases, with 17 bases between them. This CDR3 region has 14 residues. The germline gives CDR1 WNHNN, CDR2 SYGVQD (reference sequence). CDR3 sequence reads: CASWPSSSPYEQYF. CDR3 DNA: TGCGCCAGTTGGCCTAGTTCGTCCCCCTACGAGCAGTACTTC.

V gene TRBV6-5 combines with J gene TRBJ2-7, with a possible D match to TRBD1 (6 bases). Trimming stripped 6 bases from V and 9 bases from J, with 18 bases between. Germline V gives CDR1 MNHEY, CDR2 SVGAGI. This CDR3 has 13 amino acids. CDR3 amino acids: CASRLGTPFRQYF. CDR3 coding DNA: TGTGCCAGCAGACTCGGGACACCCTTCCGGCAGTACTTC.

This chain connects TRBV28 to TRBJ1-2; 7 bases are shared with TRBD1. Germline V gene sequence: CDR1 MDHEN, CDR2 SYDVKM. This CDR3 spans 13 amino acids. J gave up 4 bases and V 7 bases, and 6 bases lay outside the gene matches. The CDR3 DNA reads TGTGCCAGCAATCGACAGGGCTCCTATGGCTACACCTTC. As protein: CASNRQGSYGYTF.

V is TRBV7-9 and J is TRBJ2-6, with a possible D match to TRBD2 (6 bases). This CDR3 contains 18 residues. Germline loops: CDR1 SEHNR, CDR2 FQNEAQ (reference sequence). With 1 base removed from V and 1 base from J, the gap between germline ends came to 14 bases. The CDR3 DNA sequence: TGTGCCAGCAGCTTAGTCGGAGGGGTCACGTCTGGGGCCAACGTCCTGACTTTC. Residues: CASSLVGGVTSGANVLTF.

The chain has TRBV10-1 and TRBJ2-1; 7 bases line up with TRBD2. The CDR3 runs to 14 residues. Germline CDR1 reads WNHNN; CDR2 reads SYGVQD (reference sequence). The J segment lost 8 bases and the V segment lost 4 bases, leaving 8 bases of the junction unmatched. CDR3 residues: CASSALAGRDEQFF. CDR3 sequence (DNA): TGCGCCAGCAGTGCCCTGGCAGGGAGGGATGAGCAGTTCTTC.

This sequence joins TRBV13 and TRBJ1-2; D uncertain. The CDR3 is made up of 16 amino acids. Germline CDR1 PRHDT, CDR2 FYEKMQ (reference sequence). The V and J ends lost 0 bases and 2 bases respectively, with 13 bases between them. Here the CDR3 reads CASSLGPTGSNYGYTF. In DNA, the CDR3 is TGTGCCAGCAGCTTAGGCCCTACGGGAAGCAACTATGGCTACACCTTC.

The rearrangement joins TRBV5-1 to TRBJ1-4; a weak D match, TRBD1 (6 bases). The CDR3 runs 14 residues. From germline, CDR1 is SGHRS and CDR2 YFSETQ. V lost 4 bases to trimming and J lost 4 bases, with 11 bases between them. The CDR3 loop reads CASSPGVNNEKLFF. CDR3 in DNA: TGCGCCAGCAGCCCAGGGGTCAATAATGAAAAACTGTTTTTT.

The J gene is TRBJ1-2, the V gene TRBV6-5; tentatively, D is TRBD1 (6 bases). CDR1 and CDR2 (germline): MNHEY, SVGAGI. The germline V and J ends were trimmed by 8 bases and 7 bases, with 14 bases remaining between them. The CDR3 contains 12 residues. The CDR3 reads CASGHRVGGYTF. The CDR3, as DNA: TGTGCCAGCGGCCACAGGGTAGGTGGCTACACCTTC.